This T cell receptor beta chain originates from a study of blood T cells in healthy people across ages. Study conclusions and caveats: Naive T cell percentage showed a strong correlation with TCR beta diversity.

Turning to this clonotype: Its target is unknown. This sequence may be a read error, since a much larger clone differs from it by one base.

Per-sample PBMC isolation yielded at least 6.5 million cells. The length of the CDR3 is 16 residues. Germline CDR1 reads DFQATT; CDR2 reads SNEGSKA (reference sequence). V gave up 3 bases and J gave up 8 bases; unmatched junction bases: 16. Together with a sample-barcoded 5' primer, a J-beta primer mix was included in a second PCR lasting roughly 7 to 11 cycles. TCRdb ran MiXCR on the 5' RACE reads and lists one entry per CDR3 protein. This table has about 1.6 million distinct CDR3 sequences, approximately 32% appearing once. The genes are TRBV20-1 and TRBJ1-2; 9 bases map to TRBD1. The sequenced material came from blood. This sequence originates from a woman younger than 45 in good health. The CDR3 loop reads CSASERDRVGRRGYTF. In DNA form, the CDR3 reads TGCAGTGCTAGCGAACGGGACAGGGTGGGTCGACGCGGCTACACCTTC.